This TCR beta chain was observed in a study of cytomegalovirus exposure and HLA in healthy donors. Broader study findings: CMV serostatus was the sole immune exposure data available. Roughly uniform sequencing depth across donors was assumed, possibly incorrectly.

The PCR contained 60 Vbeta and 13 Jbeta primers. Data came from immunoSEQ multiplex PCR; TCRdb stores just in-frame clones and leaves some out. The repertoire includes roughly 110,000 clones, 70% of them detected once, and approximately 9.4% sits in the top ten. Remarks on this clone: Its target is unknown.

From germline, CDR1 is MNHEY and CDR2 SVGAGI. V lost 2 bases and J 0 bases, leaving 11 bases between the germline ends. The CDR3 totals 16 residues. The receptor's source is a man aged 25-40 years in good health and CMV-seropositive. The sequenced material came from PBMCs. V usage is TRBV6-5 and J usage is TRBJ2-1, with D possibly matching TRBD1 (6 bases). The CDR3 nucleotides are TGTGCCAGCAGTTACGGGACACCGAGCTCCTACAATGAGCAGTTCTTC. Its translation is CASSYGTPSSYNEQFF.